The source of this T cell receptor beta chain is a study of blood T cell repertoires in COVID-19. Study overall: Sample material is recorded as cDNA or gDNA derived from T cells, B-cell-depleted T cells, or PBMCs.

The study recruited people aged 18 to 89 years across more than 20 US areas. Clinical history reported by participants formed the basis on which cohorts were assigned. This clone was found once. Measured with immunoSEQ multiplex PCR; TCRdb has only the in-frame clones, and not every one. This sample yields about 150,000 clones, of which 70% to 90% are seen a single time; around 6.2% belongs to the top ten. The CDR3 extends over 14 amino acids. Trimming left V 0 bases short and J 4 bases short, with 9 bases between. From germline, CDR1 is MNHEY and CDR2 SVGAGI. The sequence derives from a woman aged 40 to 50 who had recovered from COVID-19. The chain combines TRBV6-5 with TRBJ2-5; possible D gene TRBD2, 5 bases. The specimen was PBMCs or T cells enriched from blood (not recorded which). The DNA of the CDR3 is TGTGCCAGCAGTTACTCTACGGGGAGAGAGACCCAGTACTTC. This codes for CASSYSTGRETQYF.